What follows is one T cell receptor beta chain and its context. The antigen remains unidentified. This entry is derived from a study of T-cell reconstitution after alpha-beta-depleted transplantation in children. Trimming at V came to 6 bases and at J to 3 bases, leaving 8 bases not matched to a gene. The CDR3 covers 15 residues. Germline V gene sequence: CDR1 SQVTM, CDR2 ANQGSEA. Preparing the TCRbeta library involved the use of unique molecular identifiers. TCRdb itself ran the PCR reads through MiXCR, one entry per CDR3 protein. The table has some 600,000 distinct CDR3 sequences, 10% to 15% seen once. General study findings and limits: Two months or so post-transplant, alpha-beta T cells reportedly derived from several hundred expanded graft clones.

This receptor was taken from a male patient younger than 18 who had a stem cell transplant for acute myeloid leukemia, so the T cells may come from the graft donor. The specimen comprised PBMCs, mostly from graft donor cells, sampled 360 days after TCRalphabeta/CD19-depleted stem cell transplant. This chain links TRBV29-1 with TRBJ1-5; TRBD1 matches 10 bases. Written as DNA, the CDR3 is TGCAGCGTAGATCGGGACAGGGGCGACAATCAGCCCCAGCATTTT. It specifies CSVDRDRGDNQPQHF.